This T cell receptor beta chain was sequenced for a study of blood T cell repertoires in COVID-19 (dated by TCRdb to 2019 to 2021). A note on the overall study: The collaborator samples originated in the United States, Italy and Spain and spanned the acute and convalescent phases of COVID-19. The prospective study material was composed of cDNA or gDNA derived from T cells, B-cell-depleted T cells, or PBMCs. Deeply sampled blood TCRbeta repertoires from subjects exposed to, actively infected with, or recovered from COVID-19 were included in the dataset. Samples were obtained from the ongoing ImmuneRACE study (first 160 participants) and from 1,254 subjects provided by 6 global collaborators. HLA class I and class II types, where available, came from metadata supplied by the sample provider rather than from assay-based typing. The repertoires were released in a freely available public database intended as a resource for research on the immune response to SARS-CoV-2. Nearly every sample came with metadata listing a de-identified subject ID, COVID-19 status, age in years and sex.

Results the study describes overall, beyond this receptor: How much clinical and demographic metadata was included differed by source and by participant, and the metadata was provided uncurated.

TCRbeta CDR3 regions were amplified from genomic DNA by means of the immunoSEQ Assay, a bias-controlled multiplex PCR. On the study's bioinformatics: Within the assay, amplification of reference gene primers was used to estimate how many nucleated cells each sample contained. To quantify the absolute abundance of each unique TCRbeta CDR3 rearrangement, sequence reads were collapsed and filtered. For each sample, productive Simpson clonality was calculated as the square root of Simpson's diversity index over productive rearrangements. The immuneACCESS repertoire file appears here via TCRdb, limited to in-frame rearrangements. These files lack a portion of the clones; in checked studies, under half of the deficit traces to unresolved V genes, and the cause of the others is not known. V, J and clone size derive from that table, while D and trimming were established from the DNA sequence. The sample includes approximately 300,000 clones, with more than 80% observed a single time. The ten largest clones take up 3.5% to 4.5% of the sample.

A distance of 14 bases separates the germline ends of V and J, which lose 6 bases and 2 bases respectively. As encoded in the germline V gene, CDR1 is MNHEY while CDR2 is SVGEGT. Counted from cysteine to phenylalanine, this CDR3 has 15 amino acids. Solely the CDR3 DNA is kept, with 45 bases framed from the first base. Whole blood was collected in K2EDTA tubes by collaborating institutions according to the institutions' own protocols. For TCRbeta analysis, collaborator samples were shipped as frozen whole blood, as isolated PBMCs, or as DNA extracted from either sample type. To note about this clone: No cognate antigen has been identified for it. No much larger clone exists at a distance of one base, and base qualities are not known.

The rearrangement joined TRBV6-2 or TRBV6-3 to TRBJ1-3; the D gene lacks a confident call. The TCR originated in a woman aged 40 to 50 with acute or convalescent COVID-19. The sequencing sample was made of peripheral blood. The encoded CDR3 is CASSSTTRTGNTIYF. Here is the DNA: TGTGCCAGCAGCTCGACGACACGAACTGGAAACACCATATATTTT.